Listed below are T cell receptor beta chains from one sample, sequenced in a study of early T cells in non-severe SARS-CoV-2 infection. From the 5' RACE reads, TCRdb called clonotypes with MiXCR, one entry per CDR3 protein. The sample holds 34,000 or so distinct CDR3 sequences, approximately 9.2% seen once. Material: whole blood. These receptors all stem from an adult who was a healthcare worker with PCR-confirmed SARS-CoV-2 infection or an uninfected control (not recorded which). Both conserved end residues are part of each CDR3. Each record gives: V gene, clone size, D gene, J gene, CDR3 protein, CDR3 DNA. D genes are given only for firm matches. Some rows have no size entry. The others give once, few or many, or a class for an expanded clone.

V gene: TRBV6-2/TRBV6-3
clone size: many
D gene: -
J gene: TRBJ2-1
CDR3 protein: CASSYRTSGTSYNEQFF
CDR3 DNA: TGTGCCAGCAGTTACCGTACCTCCGGGACGTCCTACAATGAGCAGTTCTTC

V gene: TRBV9
clone size: many
D gene: -
J gene: TRBJ1-4
CDR3 protein: CASSVAPPGSGAGEKLFF
CDR3 DNA: TGTGCCAGCAGCGTAGCCCCTCCGGGATCCGGGGCAGGGGAAAAACTGTTTTTT

V gene: TRBV13
clone size: few
D gene: -
J gene: TRBJ2-1
CDR3 protein: CASSWGRDEQFF
CDR3 DNA: TGTGCCAGCAGCTGGGGCCGGGATGAGCAGTTCTTC

V gene: TRBV2
clone size: many
D gene: -
J gene: TRBJ1-1
CDR3 protein: CASSDGRNTEAFF
CDR3 DNA: TGTGCCAGCAGTGACGGTCGGAACACTGAAGCTTTCTTT

V gene: TRBV7-8
clone size: -
D gene: TRBD1
J gene: TRBJ1-2
CDR3 protein: CASRLRDSANYGYTF
CDR3 DNA: TGTGCCAGCAGGTTACGGGACAGCGCTAACTATGGCTACACCTTC

V gene: TRBV7-2
clone size: many
D gene: -
J gene: TRBJ1-3
CDR3 protein: CASTIGGWNTIYF
CDR3 DNA: TGTGCCAGCACTATAGGGGGATGGAACACCATATATTTT

V gene: TRBV12-3/TRBV12-4
clone size: -
D gene: -
J gene: TRBJ1-1
CDR3 protein: CASSFWGEGTEAFF
CDR3 DNA: TGTGCCAGCAGTTTTTGGGGGGAGGGCACTGAAGCTTTCTTT

V gene: TRBV7-6
clone size: many
D gene: -
J gene: TRBJ1-5
CDR3 protein: CASSRRYSNQPQHF
CDR3 DNA: TGTGCCAGCAGCCGACGGTATAGCAATCAGCCCCAGCATTTT

V gene: TRBV7-9
clone size: many
D gene: -
J gene: TRBJ1-6
CDR3 protein: CASSQPTDNSPLHF
CDR3 DNA: TGTGCCAGCAGCCAACCGACAGATAATTCACCCCTCCACTTT

V gene: TRBV12-3/TRBV12-4
clone size: many
D gene: TRBD1
J gene: TRBJ2-3
CDR3 protein: CASSRDRVGTDTQYF
CDR3 DNA: TGTGCCAGCAGCCGGGACAGGGTAGGGACAGATACGCAGTATTTT

V gene: TRBV18
clone size: many
D gene: -
J gene: TRBJ2-5
CDR3 protein: CASSPAVQETQYF
CDR3 DNA: TGTGCCAGCTCACCGGCAGTCCAAGAGACCCAGTACTTC

V gene: TRBV7-9
clone size: many
D gene: -
J gene: TRBJ1-1
CDR3 protein: CASSFGINTEAFF
CDR3 DNA: TGTGCCAGCAGCTTCGGCATTAACACTGAAGCTTTCTTT